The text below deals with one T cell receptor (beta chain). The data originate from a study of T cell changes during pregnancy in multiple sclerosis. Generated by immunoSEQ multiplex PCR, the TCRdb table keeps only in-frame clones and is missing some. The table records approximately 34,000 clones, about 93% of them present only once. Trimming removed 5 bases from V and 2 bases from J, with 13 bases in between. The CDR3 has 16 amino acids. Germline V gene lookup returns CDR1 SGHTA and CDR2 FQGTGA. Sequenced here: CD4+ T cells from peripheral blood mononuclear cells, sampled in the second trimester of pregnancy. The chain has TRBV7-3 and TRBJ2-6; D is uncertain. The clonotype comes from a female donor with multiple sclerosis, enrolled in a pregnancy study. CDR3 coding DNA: TGTGCCAGCAGCCCCCGACTCGGAGCTGGGGCCAACGTCCTGACTTTC. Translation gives CASSPRLGAGANVLTF.